These 29 T cell receptor beta chains were sequenced from one sample in a study of T cell repertoires in cytomegalovirus infection. TCRdb analysed the reads with MiXCR anew, one entry per CDR3 protein. The sample lists about 100,000 distinct CDR3 sequences; about 25% were seen once. Sequencing was performed on CD8+ T cells from PBMCs. Source of these receptors: a human donor in good health (CMV status not recorded). Some clones in this sample may be carry-over from other donors' samples.

This clonotype was counted a few times. V is TRBV28 and J is TRBJ2-7; D not resolved. The CDR3 covers 16 residues. Germline CDR1 and CDR2: MDHEN and SYDVKM. Trimming stripped 4 bases from V and 1 base from J, with 17 bases between. The CDR3 sequence is CASSSQTLTISYEQYF. The CDR3, as DNA: TGTGCCAGCAGTTCGCAAACACTGACAATTTCCTACGAGCAGTACTTC.

The sample holds one count of this clonotype. This chain connects TRBV20-1 to TRBJ2-3; either TRBD1 or TRBD2 may fit D (6 bases each). Between the trimmed V and J ends, which lost 7 bases and 4 bases, there was a span of 18 bases. Germline CDR1 and CDR2: DFQATT and SNEGSKA (reference sequence). CDR3 length equals 14 residues. CDR3 DNA: TGCAGTGAGGGGGGCCCAGCCCCCCCAGATACGCAGTATTTT. It codes for CSEGGPAPPDTQYF.

This clonotype turned up a few times. The rearrangement joins TRBV6-6 to TRBJ2-1; 10 bases match TRBD2. The CDR3 contains 14 residues. J gave up 4 bases and V 5 bases, and 2 bases lay outside the gene matches. The germline gives CDR1 MNHNY, CDR2 SVGAGI (reference sequence). The CDR3 sequence is CASSKTSGYNEQFF. DNA for the CDR3: TGTGCCAGCAGTAAGACTAGCGGGTACAATGAGCAGTTCTTC.

As for this clonotype: Since a far larger clone is one base different, this is likely a read error. The final CDR3 position lacks the conserved phenylalanine or tryptophan, pointing to a likely read error. The chain has TRBV6-2 or TRBV6-3 and TRBJ2-5; D is ambiguous. Germline loops: CDR1 MNHEY, CDR2 SVGEGT. Between the trimmed V and J ends, which lost 2 bases and 5 bases, there was a span of 3 bases. There are 11 residues in the CDR3. CDR3 loop: CASSYGETQYY. DNA of the CDR3: TGTGCCAGCAGTTACGGGGAGACCCAGTACTAC.

This clonotype has ten or more counts. CDR3: CASSDGTVQYEQYF. The CDR3 coding sequence is TGTGCCAGCAGTGACGGGACAGTACAATACGAGCAGTACTTC. This chain joins TRBV12-3 or TRBV12-4 and TRBJ2-7, with TRBD1 matching over 7 bases. V trimming: 5 bases; J trimming: 4 bases; junction bases outside the gene matches: 8. This CDR3 is 14 amino acids long.

The sample holds a few counts of this clonotype. The J gene is TRBJ1-1, the V gene TRBV4-1; a weak D match, TRBD1 (5 bases). CDR1 is MGHRA and CDR2 is YSYEKL in the germline V gene. The CDR3 extends over 17 amino acids. V was pared by 3 bases and J by 3 bases, with 20 bases between. In DNA, the CDR3 is TGCGCCAGCAGCCAGACCACAGGAGATTTAGGAGACACTGAAGCTTTCTTT. It is translated as CASSQTTGDLGDTEAFF.

This clonotype was seen many times. The chain recombines TRBV25-1 with TRBJ2-5, with D maybe TRBD2 (5 bases). The V end lost 0 bases, the J end lost 1 base, and 9 bases lay between the germline ends. Germline V gene data show CDR1 as MGHDK and CDR2 as SYGVNS. CDR3 length equals 15 residues. This CDR3 is CASSEYRRRQETQYF. In DNA, the CDR3 is TGTGCCAGCAGTGAATACCGGAGGCGCCAAGAGACCCAGTACTTC.

The rearrangement joins TRBV12-3 or TRBV12-4 to TRBJ1-1, with TRBD1 matching over 7 bases. This CDR3 has 12 amino acids. V trimming: 3 bases; J trimming: 8 bases; junction bases outside the gene matches: 3. CDR3 in DNA: TGTGCCAGCAGTTTTCCGGGACAGGAAGCTTTCTTT. The encoded protein is CASSFPGQEAFF.

This chain joins TRBV15 and TRBJ2-7; maybe TRBD2 (6 bases). V dropped 5 bases and J dropped 6 bases, with 14 bases sitting between them. The V gene's germline CDR1 is LNHNV and CDR2 YYDKDF (reference sequence). The CDR3 extends over 13 amino acids. In nucleotides, the CDR3 is TGTGCCACCAGCCCCCCGGGGAGGCCCGAGCAGTACTTC. It specifies CATSPPGRPEQYF.

The table lists this clonotype with a few counts. The V call is TRBV5-6, the J call TRBJ1-5; D ambiguous. The V gene lost 0 bases and the J gene lost 0 bases, with 1 base spanning the gap. Per germline, CDR1 SGHDT and CDR2 YYEEEE. The CDR3 is 13 residues long. In DNA, the CDR3 is TGTGCCAGCAGCTTGGCTAGCAATCAGCCCCAGCATTTT. Its translation is CASSLASNQPQHF.

This sequence joins TRBV13 and TRBJ2-5, with TRBD2 matching over 9 bases. V trimming: 6 bases; J trimming: 1 base; junction bases outside the gene matches: 6. Germline loops: CDR1 PRHDT, CDR2 FYEKMQ (reference sequence). This CDR3 has 15 residues. In nucleotides, the CDR3 is TGTGCCAGCAGTCGTAGCGGGGGAAGCCAAGAGACCCAGTACTTC. It codes for CASSRSGGSQETQYF.

This clonotype was counted between two and nine times. V and J are TRBV19 and TRBJ2-7, with 9 bases lining up with TRBD1. From germline, CDR1 is LNHDA and CDR2 SQIVND (reference sequence). Trimming took 9 bases from V and 3 from J; bases not matched to a gene: 6. CDR3 length: 13 amino acids. The DNA of the CDR3 is TGTGCCAGCGATTCGGGACAGGGCTACGAGCAGTACTTC. Its protein product is CASDSGQGYEQYF. The variable domain in full, with the rest retrieved from reference TRBV19 and TRBJ2-7, is DGGITQSPKYLFRKEGQNVTLSCEQNLNHDAMYWYRQDPGQGLRLIYYSQIVNDFQKGDIAEGYSVSREKKESFPLTVTSAQKNPTAFYLCASDSGQGYEQYFGPGTRLTVT.

This clonotype was counted many times. V usage is TRBV20-1 and J usage is TRBJ1-3, with D possibly being TRBD1 (6 bases). Germline CDR1 and CDR2: DFQATT and SNEGSKA (reference sequence). This CDR3 region has 13 residues. V lost 5 bases and J lost 4, with 12 bases in between. CDR3 residues: CSAGGLQGNTIYF. In DNA, the CDR3 is TGCAGTGCTGGGGGCCTTCAGGGAAACACCATATATTTT.

The chain uses TRBV27 and TRBJ2-2; D is possibly TRBD1 or TRBD2 (5 bases each). The V end lost 5 bases, the J end lost 4 bases, and 11 bases lay between the germline ends. In germline, CDR1 is MNHEY, CDR2 SMNVEV (reference sequence). This CDR3 region has 14 residues. The CDR3: CASSGDGLTGELFF. CDR3 sequence (DNA): TGTGCCAGCAGTGGGGACGGACTCACCGGGGAGCTGTTTTTT.

The rearrangement links TRBV20-1 to TRBJ2-7; 11 nucleotides agree with TRBD2. The CDR3 extends over 18 amino acids. Losses at the gene ends were 1 base for V and 0 bases for J; bases not matched to a gene: 11. Germline assignment: CDR1 DFQATT and CDR2 SNEGSKA (reference sequence). Here the CDR3 reads CSARVTSGGPSRSYEQYF. The DNA of the CDR3 is TGCAGTGCTAGAGTAACTAGCGGGGGACCTAGCCGCTCCTACGAGCAGTACTTC.

This clonotype appeared many times. The chain couples TRBV11-2 to TRBJ1-2, with D hard to call. V was shortened by 3 bases and J by 6 bases, with 8 bases between the two germline ends. There are 12 residues in the CDR3. CDR1 and CDR2 (germline): SGHAT, FQNNGV. CDR3 residues: CASSFGRDGYTF. In nucleotides, the CDR3 is TGTGCCAGCAGCTTCGGACGGGATGGCTACACCTTC. The whole variable domain, filled in from reference TRBV11-2 and TRBJ1-2, reads EAGVAQSPRYKIIEKRQSVAFWCNPISGHATLYWYQQILGQGPKLLIQFQNNGVVDDSQLPKDRFSAERLKGVDSTLKIQPAKLEDSAVYLCASSFGRDGYTFGSGTRLTVV.

This clonotype has just a few counts. The rearrangement links TRBV24-1 to TRBJ2-1; 8 nucleotides align to TRBD2. The length of the CDR3 is 14 residues. The germline gives CDR1 KGHDR, CDR2 SFDVKD. The V gene end was trimmed by 4 bases and the J gene end by 4 bases; junction bases not matched to a gene: 2. CDR3 sequence reads: CATSEAGAYNEQFF. The CDR3 region has the DNA TGTGCCACCAGTGAAGCGGGAGCGTACAATGAGCAGTTCTTC.

This clonotype has at least ten counts. The chain has TRBV6-5 and TRBJ2-5, with unresolved D. V was shortened by 2 bases and J by 0 bases, with 4 bases between the two germline ends. The CDR3 loop spans 13 amino acids. From germline, CDR1 is MNHEY and CDR2 SVGAGI. Here the CDR3 DNA reads TGTGCCAGCAGTTACACAGACCAAGAGACCCAGTACTTC. Protein sequence: CASSYTDQETQYF.

This clonotype was counted between two and nine times. Relative to the germline gene, one junction end is altered; a read error may explain this. J is TRBJ2-4 and V is TRBV6-1; TRBD1 agrees at 7 bases. This CDR3 spans 17 amino acids. The germline gives CDR1 MNHNS, CDR2 SASEGT. CDR3 loop: CAGRGQDGNGAKNIQYF. The CDR3 region has the DNA TGTGCCGGCAGAGGACAGGACGGAAACGGGGCCAAAAACATTCAGTACTTC.

The table lists this clonotype with a few counts. The chain joins TRBV6-2 or TRBV6-3 to TRBJ1-3, with D possibly matching TRBD1 (5 bases). The CDR3 covers 16 residues. The V gene's germline CDR1 is MNHEY and CDR2 SVGEGT. V was pared by 5 bases and J by 0 bases, with 14 bases between. CDR3 sequence (DNA): TGTGCCAGCAGTCTCGAGACAGAACGCTCTGGAAACACCATATATTTT. Its protein product is CASSLETERSGNTIYF.

This clonotype was seen many times. The gene calls are TRBV7-2 and TRBJ2-7; 12 nucleotides agree with TRBD2. Trimming removed 0 bases from V and 5 bases from J; junction bases left unmatched: 5. The CDR3 runs to 16 residues. Germline loops: CDR1 SGHTA, CDR2 FQGNSA. The CDR3 DNA follows: TGTGCCAGCAGCTTAGCCGGACTAGCGGGACTCAACGAGCAGTACTTC. It translates to CASSLAGLAGLNEQYF.

This clonotype was detected many times. The chain combines TRBV12-3 or TRBV12-4 with TRBJ1-5, with TRBD1 matching 11 bases. This CDR3 comprises 16 residues. V gave up 5 bases and J gave up 9 bases; unmatched junction bases: 12. CDR3 protein: CASSPGTGGSEGPQHF. The CDR3 DNA follows: TGTGCCAGCAGTCCCGGGACAGGGGGTTCCGAGGGGCCCCAGCATTTT.

The chain carries TRBV28 and TRBJ2-7; TRBD1 aligns across 10 bases. Germline values: CDR1 MDHEN, CDR2 SYDVKM. This CDR3 has 14 amino acids. The ends lost 1 base at V and 5 bases at J; junction bases unmatched: 2. This CDR3 reads CASSLLGQGNEQYF. The DNA for the CDR3 is TGTGCCAGCAGTTTATTGGGACAGGGGAACGAGCAGTACTTC.

This chain connects TRBV29-1 to TRBJ1-3; D is possibly TRBD1 (5 bases). The germline gives CDR1 SQVTM, CDR2 ANQGSEA. The CDR3 length is 14 residues. V gave up 5 bases and J gave up 0 bases, with 11 bases separating them. In nucleotides, the CDR3 is TGCAGCGTTCACAGGCTAAACTCTGGAAACACCATATATTTT. Residues: CSVHRLNSGNTIYF.

This clonotype was recorded at least ten times. V gene TRBV19 combines with J gene TRBJ2-1; no clear D. Trimming stripped 6 bases from V and 0 bases from J, with 12 bases between. CDR1 and CDR2 (germline): LNHDA, SQIVND (reference sequence). This CDR3 comprises 15 residues. CDR3 nucleotides: TGTGCCAGTAGCCAGACCCCGAGCTCCTACAATGAGCAGTTCTTC. It translates to CASSQTPSSYNEQFF.

J is TRBJ2-1 and V is TRBV20-1; TRBD2 matches 9 bases. CDR1 and CDR2 (germline): DFQATT, SNEGSKA (reference sequence). The ends lost 3 bases at V and 0 bases at J; junction bases unmatched: 6. The CDR3 totals 16 residues. Here the CDR3 reads CSASPLSGSSYNEQFF. For the CDR3, the DNA is TGCAGTGCTAGCCCCCTTAGCGGGAGCTCCTACAATGAGCAGTTCTTC.

The chain employs TRBV20-1 and TRBJ2-7, with D tentatively TRBD1 or TRBD2 (5 bases each). Germline CDR1 reads DFQATT; CDR2 reads SNEGSKA (reference sequence). V lost 3 bases and J 3 bases, leaving 15 bases between the germline ends. The CDR3 sequence is 14 residues long. CDR3 in DNA: TGCAGTGCTAGGGCGAGCAGGGAGCGCTACGAGCAGTACTTC. It translates to CSARASRERYEQYF.

Regarding this clonotype: A much larger clone lies one base from this, so it may be a read error. The genes are TRBV7-6 and TRBJ2-7, with D perhaps matching TRBD1 (5 bases). The CDR3 totals 13 residues. In germline, CDR1 is SGHVS, CDR2 FNYEAQ. The CDR3 bases are TGTGCCAGCAGCTTAGGGACACCTAACGAGCGGTACTTC. Amino acids: CASSLGTPNERYF.

With respect to this clonotype: A much more abundant neighbour one base away suggests this may be a read error. This CDR3 is CANSANGRNSPLHF. The CDR3 nucleotides read TGTGCCAACAGCGCGAACGGTAGAAATTCACCCCTCCACTTT. The V call is TRBV7-2, the J call TRBJ1-6; D is undetermined. Per the germline V gene, CDR1 is SGHTA and CDR2 is FQGNSA. CDR3 length equals 14 residues.